This entry describes one T cell receptor (beta chain). Its specificity is not known. These data are taken from a study of OX40 agonist ivuxolimab in advanced cancers. Looking at the study overall: The study gave patients intravenous ivuxolimab at 0.01 to 10 mg/kg every 2 weeks. Two patients with cutaneous melanoma and one with hepatocellular carcinoma, three in total, showed partial responses. Study findings and constraints: CD4+ and CD8+ blood T cells expanded clonally by week 6 at 0.1 to 3.0 mg/kg.

The method was immunoSEQ multiplex PCR; TCRdb's version includes in-frame clones alone and lacks a portion of them. The table includes about 130,000 clones, less than 95% detected once. Trimming removed 2 bases at V and 4 bases at J, with 10 bases between. The germline gives CDR1 LGHNA, CDR2 YNFKEQ. CDR3 size: 14 residues. The rearrangement joins TRBV4-2 to TRBJ2-3, with D possibly matching TRBD2 (5 bases). Sequencing used CD4+ or CD8+ T cells sorted from blood, obtained in a trial of the OX40 agonist ivuxolimab. The sequence came from an adult with an advanced solid tumor such as melanoma, head and neck, liver or kidney cancer. This CDR3 is CASSQSDSPDTQYF. In DNA form, the CDR3 reads TGTGCCAGCAGCCAATCGGACTCGCCAGATACGCAGTATTTT.